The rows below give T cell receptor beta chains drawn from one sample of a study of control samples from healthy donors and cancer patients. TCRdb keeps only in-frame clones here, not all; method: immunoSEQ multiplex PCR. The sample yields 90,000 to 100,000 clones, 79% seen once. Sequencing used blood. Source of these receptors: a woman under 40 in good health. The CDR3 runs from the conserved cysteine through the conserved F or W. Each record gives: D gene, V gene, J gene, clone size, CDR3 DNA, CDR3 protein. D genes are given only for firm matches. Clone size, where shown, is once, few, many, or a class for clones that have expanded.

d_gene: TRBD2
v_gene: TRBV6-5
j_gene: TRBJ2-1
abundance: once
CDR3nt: TGTGCCAGCAGTTACGGACTAGCGGGGGGCAATGAGCAGTTCTTC
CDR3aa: CASSYGLAGGNEQFF

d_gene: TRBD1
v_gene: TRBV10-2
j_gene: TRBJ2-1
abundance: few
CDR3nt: TGCGCCAGTCGGGACAGCTACAATGAGCAGTTCTTC
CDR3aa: CASRDSYNEQFF

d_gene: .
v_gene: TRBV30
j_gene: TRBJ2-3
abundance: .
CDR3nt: TGTGCCTGGAGTCCTGCGGGGACAGATACGCAGTATTTT
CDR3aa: CAWSPAGTDTQYF

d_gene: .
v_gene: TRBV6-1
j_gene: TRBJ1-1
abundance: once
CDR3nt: TGTGCCAGCAGTGAATGGATCCTCACTGAAGCTTTCTTT
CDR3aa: CASSEWILTEAFF

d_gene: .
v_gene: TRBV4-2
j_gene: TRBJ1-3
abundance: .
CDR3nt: TGTGCCAGCAGCCAAGGACAGGCCACCTCTGGAAACACCATATATTTT
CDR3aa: CASSQGQATSGNTIYF

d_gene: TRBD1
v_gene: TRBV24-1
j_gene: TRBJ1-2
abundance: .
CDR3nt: TGTGCCACCGGGGACAGGTTTAACTATGGCTACACCTTC
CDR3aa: CATGDRFNYGYTF

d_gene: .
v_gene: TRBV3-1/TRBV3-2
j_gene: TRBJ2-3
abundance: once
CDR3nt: TGTGCCAGCAGCCAAGATAAGGTCGGTGTGCGAGGCACAGATACGCAGTATTTT
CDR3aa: CASSQDKVGVRGTDTQYF

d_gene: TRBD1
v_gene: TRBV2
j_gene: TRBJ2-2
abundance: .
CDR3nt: TGTGCCAGCAGTGGACAGGGGAAGGCCACCGGGGAGCTGTTTTTT
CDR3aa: CASSGQGKATGELFF

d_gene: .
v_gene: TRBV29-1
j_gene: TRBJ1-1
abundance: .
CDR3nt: TGCAGCGCCGGAGGGGGGCTGTCGGCTTTCTTT
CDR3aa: CSAGGGLSAFF

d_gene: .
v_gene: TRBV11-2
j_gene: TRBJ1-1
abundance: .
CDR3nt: TGTGCCAGCAGCCCCCGAACCTCGGAGGGGAGGCACACTGAAGCTTTCTTT
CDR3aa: CASSPRTSEGRHTEAFF

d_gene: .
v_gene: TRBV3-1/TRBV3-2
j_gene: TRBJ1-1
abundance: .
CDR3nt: TGTGCCAGCAGCAGACCGGGACAGAACACTGAAGCTTTCTTT
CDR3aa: CASSRPGQNTEAFF

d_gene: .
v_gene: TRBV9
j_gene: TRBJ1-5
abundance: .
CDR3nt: TGTGCCAGCAGCGTAGAGCGGGAGAGCAAGCAGCCCCAGCATTTT
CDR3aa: CASSVERESKQPQHF

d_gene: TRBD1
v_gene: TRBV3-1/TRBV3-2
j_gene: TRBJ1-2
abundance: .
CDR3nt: TGTGCCAGCAGCCCGGGACAGGATAACTATGGCTACACCTTC
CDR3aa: CASSPGQDNYGYTF

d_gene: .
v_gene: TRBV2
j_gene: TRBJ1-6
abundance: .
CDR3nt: TGTGCCAGCAGTGACCAGGGAGCAGATTCACCCCTCCACTTT
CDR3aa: CASSDQGADSPLHF

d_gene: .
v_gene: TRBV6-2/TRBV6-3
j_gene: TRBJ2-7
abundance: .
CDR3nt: TGTGCCAGCAGTTACGGAGGAGGGGCCGACGAGCAGTACTTC
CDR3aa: CASSYGGGADEQYF

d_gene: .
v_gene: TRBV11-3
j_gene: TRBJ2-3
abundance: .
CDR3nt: TGTGCCAGCAGCCATTCACGAGGGATGGCCCCAGATACGCAGTATTTT
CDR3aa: CASSHSRGMAPDTQYF

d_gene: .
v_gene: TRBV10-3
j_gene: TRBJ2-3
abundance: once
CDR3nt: TGTGCCATCAGTGAGGTTGTAGCAAACACAGATACGCAGTATTTT
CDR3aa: CAISEVVANTDTQYF

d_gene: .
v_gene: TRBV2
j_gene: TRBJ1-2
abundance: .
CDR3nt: TGTGCCAGCAGTGAAGCTGCTGGGGCAGGCTTTAACTATGGCTACACCTTC
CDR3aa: CASSEAAGAGFNYGYTF

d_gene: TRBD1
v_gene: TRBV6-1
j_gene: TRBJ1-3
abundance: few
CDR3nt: TGTGCCAGCAGTGAACTGGGGACAGGGATCGGAAACACCATATATTTT
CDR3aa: CASSELGTGIGNTIYF

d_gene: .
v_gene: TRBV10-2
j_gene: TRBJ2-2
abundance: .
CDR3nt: TGCGCCAGCAGTGAATGGACTACCGGGGAGCTGTTTTTT
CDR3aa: CASSEWTTGELFF

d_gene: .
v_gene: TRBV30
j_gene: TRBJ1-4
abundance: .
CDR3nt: TGTGCCTGGAGCCAGCTTCCAGGAATTGAAAAACTGTTTTTT
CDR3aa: CAWSQLPGIEKLFF

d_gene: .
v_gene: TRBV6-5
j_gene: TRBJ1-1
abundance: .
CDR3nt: TGTGCCAGCAGTTACTCGGGCAGGGAAGCTTTCTTT
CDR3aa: CASSYSGREAFF

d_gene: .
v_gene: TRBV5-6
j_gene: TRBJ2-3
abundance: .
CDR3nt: TGTGCCAGCAGGACGGGAGCAGATACGCAGTATTTT
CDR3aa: CASRTGADTQYF

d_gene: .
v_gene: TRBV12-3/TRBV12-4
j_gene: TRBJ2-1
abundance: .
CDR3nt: TGTGCCAGCAGTTTAGGAGGGCGTGAGCAGTTCTTC
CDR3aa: CASSLGGREQFF

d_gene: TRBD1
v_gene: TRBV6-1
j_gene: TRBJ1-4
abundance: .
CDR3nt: TGTGCCAGCAGTGATCGCGCCGCGACAGGGTACGAAAAACTGTTTTTT
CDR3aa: CASSDRAATGYEKLFF

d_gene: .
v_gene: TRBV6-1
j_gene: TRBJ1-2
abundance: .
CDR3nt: TGTGCCAGCAGTGAAGCAGTAGGGACTAACTATGGCTACACCTTC
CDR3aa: CASSEAVGTNYGYTF

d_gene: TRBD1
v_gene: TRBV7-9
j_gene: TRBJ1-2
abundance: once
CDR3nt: TGTGCCAGCAGCTTAGGGACAGGGGATGGCTACACCTTC
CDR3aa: CASSLGTGDGYTF

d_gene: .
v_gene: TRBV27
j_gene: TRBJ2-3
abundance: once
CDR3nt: TGTGCCAGCAGTTTATTTTGGGACGTGGGGGCACAGGATACGCAGTATTTT
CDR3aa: CASSLFWDVGAQDTQYF

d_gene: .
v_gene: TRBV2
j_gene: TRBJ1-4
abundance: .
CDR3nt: TGTGCCAGCCACGGGGACACTAGGGAAAAACTGTTTTTT
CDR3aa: CASHGDTREKLFF

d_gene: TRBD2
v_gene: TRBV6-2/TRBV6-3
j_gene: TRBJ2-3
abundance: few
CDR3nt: TGTGCCAGCAGTCTAGCGGGGGGGCGTCCAGATACGCAGTATTTT
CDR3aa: CASSLAGGRPDTQYF

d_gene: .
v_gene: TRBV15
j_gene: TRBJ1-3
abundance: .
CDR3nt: TGTGCCACCAGCAGAGTGGGTCCTTACTCTGGAAACACCATATATTTT
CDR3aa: CATSRVGPYSGNTIYF

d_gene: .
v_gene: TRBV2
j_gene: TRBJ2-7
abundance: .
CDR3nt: TGTGCCAGCAGTAAGCGGGCAGAGTACGAGCAGTACTTC
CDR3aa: CASSKRAEYEQYF

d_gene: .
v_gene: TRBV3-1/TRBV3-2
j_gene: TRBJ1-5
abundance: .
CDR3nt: TGTGCCAGCAGCCAAGACGGCGGTCAGCCCCAGCATTTT
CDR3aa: CASSQDGGQPQHF

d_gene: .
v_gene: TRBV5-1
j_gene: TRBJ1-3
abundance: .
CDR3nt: TGCGCCAGCAGCTTGGTAGGGACTGGCGGAAACACCATATATTTT
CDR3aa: CASSLVGTGGNTIYF

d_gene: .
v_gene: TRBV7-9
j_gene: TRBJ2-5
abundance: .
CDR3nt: TGTGCCAGCAGCTTAAATGTTGGTTCCAGGGAAGGCGAGACCCAGTACTTC
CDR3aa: CASSLNVGSREGETQYF

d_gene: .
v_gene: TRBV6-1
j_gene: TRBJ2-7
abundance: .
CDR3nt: TGTGCCAGCAGTGAAGGGACCGGGAGGTACTTC
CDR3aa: CASSEGTGRYF

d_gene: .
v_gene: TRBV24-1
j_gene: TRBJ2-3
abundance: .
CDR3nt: TGTGCCACCAGTGATTTGCCCGGACAGAGCACAGATACGCAGTATTTT
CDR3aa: CATSDLPGQSTDTQYF

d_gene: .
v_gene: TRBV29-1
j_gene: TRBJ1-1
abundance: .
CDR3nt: TGCAGCGCAGAGGACGGCTGGGGGGACACTGAAGCTTTCTTT
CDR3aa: CSAEDGWGDTEAFF

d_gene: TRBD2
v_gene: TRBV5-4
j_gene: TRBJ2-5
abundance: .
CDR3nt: TGTGCCAGCAGCCCCCTGGCGGGGGGGCCGGAGACCCAGTACTTC
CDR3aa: CASSPLAGGPETQYF

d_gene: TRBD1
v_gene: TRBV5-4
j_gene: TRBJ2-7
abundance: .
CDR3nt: TGTGCCAGCAGTACGGGACAGGGGGACGAGCAGTACTTC
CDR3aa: CASSTGQGDEQYF

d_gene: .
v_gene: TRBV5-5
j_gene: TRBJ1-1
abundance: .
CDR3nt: TGTGCCAGCAGCTTGACGCCCGGACAGACCAACACTGAAGCTTTCTTT
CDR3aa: CASSLTPGQTNTEAFF